Listed below are T cell receptor beta chains from one sample, sequenced in a study of blood T cell repertoires in COVID-19. Libraries were prepared by immunoSEQ multiplex PCR; TCRdb keeps only in-frame clonotypes and omits some of them. The table includes some 210,000 clones, around four fifths detected once. Sequencing used peripheral blood. Receptors were obtained from a human donor in a cohort sampled during active COVID-19. Both conserved end residues are part of each CDR3. Each record gives: J gene, V gene, D gene, clone size, CDR3 DNA, CDR3 protein. The D gene is left open where the match is weak. The listing skips clone size in some rows; elsewhere it reads once, few, many or a size class.

TRBJ2-3 TRBV28 TRBD1 NA TGTGCCAGCAGTCGTCCGACAGGGAAAGATACGCAGTATTTT CASSRPTGKDTQYF
TRBJ1-1 TRBV5-1 NA NA TGCGCCAGCAGCTTCCGAGGGATGAACACTGAAGCTTTCTTT CASSFRGMNTEAFF
TRBJ1-4 TRBV5-1 NA few TGCGCCAGCAGCGAGTCTGACAGGACTCATGAAAAACTGTTTTTT CASSESDRTHEKLFF
TRBJ2-3 TRBV7-2 NA NA TGTGCCAGCAGCTTAGGCCCTAGCAGAGATACGCAGTATTTT CASSLGPSRDTQYF
TRBJ2-2 TRBV25-1 TRBD1 NA TGTGCTACAGGGGACGGGACCGGGGAGCTGTTTTTT CATGDGTGELFF
TRBJ1-5 TRBV24-1 TRBD1 NA TGTGCCACCGGGGGGGACAGGGGGAGTCAGCCCCAGCATTTT CATGGDRGSQPQHF
TRBJ1-5 TRBV27 NA NA TGTGCCAGCAGTCGCGCCCAGGGGTTTCAGCCCCAGCATTTT CASSRAQGFQPQHF
TRBJ1-6 TRBV12-3/TRBV12-4 NA NA TGTGCCAGCAGGGCCAGGGACACTTCACCCCTCCACTTT CASRARDTSPLHF
TRBJ2-7 TRBV5-1 NA NA TGCGCCAGCAGCTTGTTCTTAGCCGTCGGTTCCGAGCAGTACTTC CASSLFLAVGSEQYF
TRBJ2-3 TRBV5-1 TRBD2 once TGCGCCAGCAGATTGGGACTAGCCTTAGATACGCAGTATTTT CASRLGLALDTQYF
TRBJ2-5 TRBV5-5 NA NA TGTGCCAGCAGTTCTCTAGCCAGCGAGACCCAGTACTTC CASSSLASETQYF
TRBJ2-4 TRBV28 NA NA TGTGCCAGCAGTTTCCGAGATTTAGCCAAAAACATTCAGTACTTC CASSFRDLAKNIQYF
TRBJ2-1 TRBV5-1 TRBD2 NA TGCGCCAGCAGTAGCGGGCTGGTCTACAATGAGCAGTTCTTC CASSSGLVYNEQFF
TRBJ2-7 TRBV9 TRBD1 few TGTGCCAGCAGCGCTACGGGACAGCCCTACGAGCAGTACTTC CASSATGQPYEQYF
TRBJ2-3 TRBV11-2 NA NA TGTGCCAGCAGCTTCTTATTTTCCTTGGAGGGGGCTAGGGGAGATACGCAGTATTTT CASSFLFSLEGARGDTQYF
TRBJ2-5 TRBV5-1 TRBD1 NA TGCGCCAGCAGCTTGAGGGCAGGGGGCCTACAAGAGACCCAGTACTTC CASSLRAGGLQETQYF
TRBJ2-2 TRBV10-3 TRBD1 few TGTGCCATCGGGGGGACAGGGAACACCGGGGAGCTGTTTTTT CAIGGTGNTGELFF
TRBJ2-2 TRBV11-2 TRBD2 NA TGTGCCAGCAGGCAGGGCGGCGGGAGGTATAGGGCCGGGGAGCTGTTTTTT CASRQGGGRYRAGELFF
TRBJ2-2 TRBV5-1 NA once TGCGCCAGCAGCTTGAGGGGGAACACCGGGGAGCTGTTTTTT CASSLRGNTGELFF
TRBJ2-1 TRBV11-3 TRBD1 NA TGTGCCAGCAGCTTTGGGACAGGGGCCCTCAATGAGCAGTTCTTC CASSFGTGALNEQFF
TRBJ2-5 TRBV7-9 NA NA TGTGCCAGCAGAGGACGGAGGACGCAAGAGACCCAGTACTTC CASRGRRTQETQYF
TRBJ2-1 TRBV5-1 NA NA TGCGCCAGCAGCTTGGGACAGCCTTCCGGGGAGCAGTTCTTC CASSLGQPSGEQFF
TRBJ2-6 TRBV28 NA NA TGTGCCAGCAGTTCGCTCAGAAATCCCAACGTCCTGACTTTC CASSSLRNPNVLTF
TRBJ2-3 TRBV4-2 TRBD2 NA TGTGCCAGCAGCCCAAGAGGTGGACTAGACACAGATACGCAGTATTTT CASSPRGGLDTDTQYF
TRBJ1-6 TRBV18 NA NA TGTGCCAGCTCACCTGGACACCTATCACCCCTCCACTTT CASSPGHLSPLHF
TRBJ2-7 TRBV4-1 TRBD1 NA TGCGCCAGCAGCCTTGGGACAGACACCTACGAGCAGTACTTC CASSLGTDTYEQYF
TRBJ1-1 TRBV18 NA NA TGTGCCAGCTCACCCTCCAGAAGTGAAGCTTTCTTT CASSPSRSEAFF
TRBJ1-1 TRBV3-1/TRBV3-2 NA NA TGTGCCAGCAGACACGCCGGGACAATGAACACTGAAGCTTTCTTT CASRHAGTMNTEAFF
TRBJ2-1 TRBV14 TRBD1 NA TGTGCCAGCAGCCAAGTCAAGCCAGGGGGAGTAATCAATGAGCAGTTCTTC CASSQVKPGGVINEQFF
TRBJ1-1 TRBV28 NA NA TGTGCCAGCAGTTTCCCCGTTAACACTGAAGCTTTCTTT CASSFPVNTEAFF
TRBJ2-6 TRBV19 TRBD1 NA TGTGCCAGTGTTGGCAGGGGGCTGGGAGCGGGGGCCAACGTCCTGACTTTC CASVGRGLGAGANVLTF
TRBJ1-2 TRBV19 NA NA TGTGCCAGTACATTGAGTTCTGGTGGCTACACCTTC CASTLSSGGYTF
TRBJ1-1 TRBV27 NA NA TGTGCCAGCAGTTTCCGGATCCCGGGACAAAAGCCGAACACTGAAGCTTTCTTT CASSFRIPGQKPNTEAFF
TRBJ1-1 TRBV6-5 NA few TGTGCCAGCAGTTCCCTGTACACTGAAGCTTTCTTT CASSSLYTEAFF
TRBJ1-2 TRBV7-2 TRBD1 NA TGTGCCAGCAGCGCCCGACAGGGTGGGTATGGCTACACCTTC CASSARQGGYGYTF